One sample yielded the 29 T cell receptor beta chains listed below, sequenced in a study of T and B cells in COVID-19 patients. From blood, roughly 220-550 ng of genomic DNA served as TRB template. BIOMED2 TRB-A/B primer pools were used in multiplex TRB PCR. MiXCR was run by TCRdb on the multiplex PCR reads, yielding one entry per CDR3 protein. The sample records around 20,000 distinct CDR3 sequences, under 30% being singletons. Sequenced: blood. These receptors were taken from a human donor who had recovered from COVID-19.

This clonotype came up many times. The CDR3 reads CASSDPGELFF. Written as DNA, the CDR3 is TGTGCCAGCAGTGATCCCGGGGAGCTGTTTTTT. The rearrangement links TRBV6-5 to TRBJ2-2; unclear D gene. Germline V CDR1 and CDR2: MNHEY, SVGAGI. The germline V and J ends were trimmed by 5 bases and 6 bases, with 4 bases remaining between them. The CDR3 runs 11 residues.

The count of this clonotype is one. CDR3 sequence reads: CASSDPGTGALVDTQYF. The CDR3 DNA follows: TGTGCCAGCAGTGACCCCGGGACAGGGGCCTTAGTAGATACGCAGTATTTT. The chain has TRBV6-5 and TRBJ2-3; the match to TRBD1 covers 10 bases. V was clipped by 5 bases and J by 5 bases; unmatched bases: 13. Germline CDR1 is MNHEY and CDR2 is SVGAGI. This CDR3 region has 17 residues.

The rearrangement uses TRBV6-4 and TRBJ1-5, with 9 bases aligning to TRBD1. J was trimmed by 5 bases and V by 4 bases; bases with no gene match: 6. There are 15 residues in the CDR3. CDR1 MRHNA and CDR2 SNTAGT come from the germline V gene. Here the CDR3 reads CASSATGGEDQPQHF. The CDR3 DNA sequence: TGTGCCAGCAGTGCTACAGGGGGCGAGGATCAGCCCCAGCATTTT.

A few counts support this clonotype. This sequence joins TRBV27 and TRBJ1-2; no clear D gene. CDR1 and CDR2 (germline): MNHEY, SMNVEV (reference sequence). The CDR3 sequence is 14 residues long. V lost 0 bases and J 3 bases, leaving 8 bases between the germline ends. The CDR3 region has the DNA TGTGCCAGCAGTTTATCGAAAGCGCACTATGGCTACACCTTC. This translates into CASSLSKAHYGYTF.

This clonotype has just a few counts. The V and J genes are TRBV18 and TRBJ2-5, with D perhaps matching TRBD2 (5 bases). CDR1 is KGHSH and CDR2 is LQKENI in the germline V gene. This CDR3 spans 16 amino acids. The germline V and J ends were trimmed by 0 bases and 0 bases, with 11 bases remaining between them. Here the CDR3 DNA reads TGTGCCAGCTCACCACCCCCAGCGGTAAACCAAGAGACCCAGTACTTC. Translated, it gives CASSPPPAVNQETQYF.

This clonotype is medium-sized within its sample. As DNA, the CDR3 is TGTGCCAGTAGTATCGGGGGGTCGAACACCGGGGAGCTGTTTTTT. It translates to CASSIGGSNTGELFF. The chain links TRBV19 to TRBJ2-2; 7 positions agree with TRBD2. This CDR3 has 15 amino acids. The V segment lost 3 bases and the J segment 0 bases; nucleotides outside the gene matches: 1. The germline V gene encodes CDR1 LNHDA and CDR2 SQIVND (reference sequence).

This clonotype is classed as medium-sized. V usage is TRBV19 and J usage is TRBJ2-2; TRBD1 aligns across 7 bases. The length of the CDR3 is 15 residues. V lost 5 bases and J lost 4; bases outside the gene matches: 7. In germline, CDR1 is LNHDA, CDR2 SQIVND (reference sequence). The CDR3 loop reads CASSDHDRVTGELFF. The CDR3 nucleotides are TGTGCCAGTAGTGACCATGACAGGGTCACCGGGGAGCTGTTTTTT. Combining the CDR3 with reference TRBV19 and TRBJ2-2 gives the whole variable domain DGGITQSPKYLFRKEGQNVTLSCEQNLNHDAMYWYRQDPGQGLRLIYYSQIVNDFQKGDIAEGYSVSREKKESFPLTVTSAQKNPTAFYLCASSDHDRVTGELFFGEGSRLTVL.

The chain carries TRBV6-1 and TRBJ2-7; 9 nucleotides align to TRBD2. The CDR3 is 17 residues long. Trimming cost V 3 bases and J 1 base; bases outside gene matches: 10. Germline-derived CDR1 and CDR2 are MNHNS and SASEGT. In DNA, the CDR3 is TGTGCCAGCAGTGATCCGCCGGGTAGCGGGGGATCCTACGAGCAGTACTTC. Protein sequence: CASSDPPGSGGSYEQYF.

By frequency in the sample, this clonotype is medium-sized (0.01 to 0.1%). The chain links TRBV13 to TRBJ2-2; 7 nucleotides agree with TRBD1. Germline V gene lookup returns CDR1 PRHDT and CDR2 FYEKMQ (reference sequence). V lost 6 bases, J lost 5 bases, and 9 bases stayed unmatched. The CDR3 is 15 residues long. This CDR3 reads CASSWGTAITGELFF. CDR3 nucleotides: TGTGCCAGCAGTTGGGGGACAGCCATAACCGGGGAGCTGTTTTTT.

The V and J genes are TRBV19 and TRBJ1-2, with 7 nucleotides matching TRBD1. Unmatched junction bases numbered 7, after V lost 5 bases and J lost 4 bases. The length of the CDR3 is 14 residues. CDR1 LNHDA and CDR2 SQIVND come from the germline V gene (reference sequence). This CDR3 is CASSPTTGIYGYTF. The CDR3 nucleotides read TGTGCCAGTAGTCCCACGACAGGGATCTATGGCTACACCTTC.

A note on this clonotype: At one end, the junction sequence differs from germline, possibly due to a read error. The chain employs TRBV6-1 and TRBJ2-1; D might be TRBD1 or TRBD2, each matching 5 bases. This CDR3 comprises 15 residues. Looked up from germline, CDR1 is MNHNS and CDR2 is SASEGT. As DNA, the CDR3 is TGTGCCAGCAGTGGCCCGGGGACCGTGAACAATAAGCAGTTCTTC. Its translation is CASSGPGTVNNKQFF.

The rearrangement joins TRBV18 to TRBJ1-5; D perhaps matches TRBD1 (6 bases). Trimming pared 2 bases from V and 7 bases from J, leaving 15 bases between. Looked up from germline, CDR1 is KGHSH and CDR2 is LQKENI. This CDR3 has 15 amino acids. The CDR3 coding sequence is TGTGCCAGCTCACCAAGCGGGGGCTCGGAACAGCCCCAGCATTTT. Amino acids: CASSPSGGSEQPQHF.

This rearrangement joins TRBV5-5 to TRBJ1-1, with 12 bases fitting TRBD1. V lost 6 bases to trimming and J lost 6 bases; unmatched junction nucleotides: 9. The germline gives CDR1 SGHKS, CDR2 YYEKEE (reference sequence). The CDR3 is 15 amino acids. The CDR3 DNA reads as TGTGCCAGCACCCGGGGGACAGGGGGCCTCGCTGAAGCTTTCTTT. This sequence encodes CASTRGTGGLAEAFF. The variable domain in full, completed from reference TRBV5-5 and TRBJ1-1, reads DAGVTQSPTHLIKTRGQQVTLRCSPISGHKSVSWYQQVLGQGPQFIFQYYEKEERGRGNFPDRFSARQFPNYSSELNVNALLLGDSALYLCASTRGTGGLAEAFFGQGTRLTVV.

The V and J genes are TRBV7-6 and TRBJ2-5; TRBD1 aligns across 7 bases. The CDR3 runs 14 residues. Trimming took 8 bases from V and 4 from J; bases not matched to a gene: 10. Germline-derived CDR1 and CDR2 are SGHVS and FNYEAQ. DNA of the CDR3: TGTGCCAGCCAAAGCACCGACAGGGCAGAGACCCAGTACTTC. Its translation is CASQSTDRAETQYF.

The chain recombines TRBV30 with TRBJ1-6; D is undetermined. The CDR3 loop spans 12 amino acids. The V end lost 5 bases, the J end lost 10 bases, and 12 bases lay between the germline ends. Germline V CDR1 and CDR2: GTSNPN, SVGIG (reference sequence). CDR3 bases: TGTGCCTGGGGAAGGGCAGGCTCACCCCTCCACTTT. Translated: CAWGRAGSPLHF.

V usage is TRBV5-1 and J usage is TRBJ1-3, with 8 nucleotides matching TRBD1. This CDR3 comprises 16 residues. Unmatched junction bases numbered 7, after V lost 5 bases and J lost 0 bases. CDR1 is SGHRS, CDR2 YFSETQ, per germline. Here the CDR3 reads CASRRGDRSSGNTIYF. DNA for the CDR3: TGCGCCAGCAGACGCGGGGACAGGAGCTCTGGAAACACCATATATTTT.

This clonotype has at least ten counts. The chain employs TRBV15 and TRBJ2-2; 7 bases are a match to TRBD2. The germline gives CDR1 LNHNV, CDR2 YYDKDF (reference sequence). The CDR3 sequence is 16 residues long. With V trimmed by 4 bases and J by 0 bases, 5 bases remained unmatched. The CDR3 nucleotides read TGTGCCACCAGCAAGAAGACTAGCTCGAACACCGGGGAGCTGTTTTTT. Protein sequence: CATSKKTSSNTGELFF.

This clonotype appeared a few times. The V and J genes are TRBV30 and TRBJ1-1; D might be TRBD1 (6 bases). CDR1 is GTSNPN, CDR2 SVGIG, per germline (reference sequence). This CDR3 is 13 amino acids long. V lost 2 bases to trimming and J lost 4 bases, with 11 bases between them. In DNA form, the CDR3 reads TGTGCCTGGAGTAGGGGGGGCCTCACTGAAGCTTTCTTT. It codes for CAWSRGGLTEAFF.

This clonotype has only a few counts. The chain carries TRBV10-3 and TRBJ2-3; 12 bases fit TRBD2. With 4 bases clipped from V and 7 bases from J, the junction kept 12 bases outside the gene matches. Per germline, CDR1 ENHRY and CDR2 SYGVKD. The CDR3 consists of 17 residues. CDR3 DNA sequence: TGTGCCATCAGTGTCACTTCTAGCGGGGGGGCGGGATATACGCAGTATTTT. Translated, it gives CAISVTSSGGAGYTQYF.

This clonotype was counted a single time. The junction departs from the called germline gene at one end, perhaps through a read error. CDR3 protein: CASSLNGERAFF. The DNA for the CDR3 is TGCGCCAGCAGCTTGAACGGGGAGCGAGCTTTCTTT. The rearrangement links TRBV5-6 to TRBJ1-1, with D unresolved. The CDR3 has 12 residues. Germline values: CDR1 SGHDT, CDR2 YYEEEE.

The V call is TRBV7-9, the J call TRBJ2-2; 8 bases are a match to TRBD1. The germline V gene encodes CDR1 SEHNR and CDR2 FQNEAQ (reference sequence). With 7 bases clipped from V and 8 bases from J, the junction kept 9 bases outside the gene matches. CDR3 length: 14 residues. For the CDR3, the DNA is TGTGCCAGCACTCGGACAGGGTCAGGGGGGGAGCTGTTTTTT. Its protein product is CASTRTGSGGELFF.

This clonotype was seen at least ten times. CDR3 residues: CSGRDSYGYTF. CDR3 nucleotides: TGCAGCGGGAGGGACAGCTATGGCTACACCTTC. V and J are TRBV29-1 and TRBJ1-2; the match to TRBD1 covers 7 bases. Germline trimming cut 7 bases from V and 4 bases from J; bases unmatched to any gene: 3. Looked up from germline, CDR1 is SQVTM and CDR2 is ANQGSEA. The CDR3 runs 11 residues.

This sequence joins TRBV20-1 and TRBJ1-2; no clear D. V lost 4 bases and J 4 bases, leaving 13 bases between the germline ends. The germline V gene encodes CDR1 DFQATT and CDR2 SNEGSKA (reference sequence). The CDR3 runs 13 residues. This CDR3 is CSATLGSAYGYTF. Here the CDR3 DNA reads TGCAGTGCTACTCTCGGGTCAGCCTATGGCTACACCTTC.

The chain joins TRBV6-1 to TRBJ2-4; TRBD1 might be the D (6 bases). The V gene lost 4 bases and the J gene lost 11 bases, with 18 bases spanning the gap. The CDR3 runs 14 residues. Germline V gene lookup returns CDR1 MNHNS and CDR2 SASEGT. CDR3 sequence reads: CASSGPDRGVVQYF. CDR3 DNA sequence: TGTGCCAGCAGTGGACCGGACAGAGGAGTAGTTCAGTACTTC.

This clonotype came up many times. V is TRBV30 and J is TRBJ2-1, with D perhaps TRBD1 (5 bases). With 4 bases removed from V and 2 bases from J, the gap between germline ends came to 15 bases. This CDR3 contains 15 residues. Germline V gives CDR1 GTSNPN, CDR2 SVGIG (reference sequence). CDR3: CAWKRPTGAYNEQFF. CDR3 bases: TGTGCCTGGAAGCGCCCCACAGGTGCCTACAATGAGCAGTTCTTC.

This clonotype was seen a handful of times. V is TRBV5-1 and J is TRBJ2-2, with TRBD1 matching over 8 bases. There are 14 residues in the CDR3. The germline CDR1 and CDR2 sequences are SGHRS and YFSETQ. Trimming at V came to 4 bases and at J to 4 bases, leaving 3 bases not matched to a gene. The CDR3 DNA reads as TGCGCCAGCAGCGCGGGACAGGCCACCGGGGAGCTGTTTTTT. Translation gives CASSAGQATGELFF.

Concerning this clonotype: This may stem from a read error, because a much larger clone lies one nucleotide away. This sequence joins TRBV12-3 or TRBV12-4 and TRBJ1-2; D gene uncertain. The CDR3 runs to 12 residues. DNA of the CDR3: TGTGCCAGCAGTCCCGTTCCCTATGGCTACAGCTTC. Protein sequence: CASSPVPYGYSF.

This chain connects TRBV20-1 to TRBJ2-1, with D perhaps TRBD2 (6 bases). In germline, CDR1 is DFQATT, CDR2 SNEGSKA (reference sequence). V lost 6 bases to trimming and J lost 3 bases, with 9 bases between them. The CDR3 runs to 12 residues. CDR3 coding DNA: TGCAGTGCCGGGGGTAGCTACAATGAGCAGTTCTTC. This translates into CSAGGSYNEQFF.

In this sample, this clonotype is medium-sized (0.01 to 0.1%). The V and J genes are TRBV19 and TRBJ2-7; TRBD1 might be the D (6 bases). The V gene's germline CDR1 is LNHDA and CDR2 SQIVND (reference sequence). This CDR3 spans 15 amino acids. Trimming cost V 0 bases and J 1 base, with 10 bases left between them. The CDR3: CASSIEQGISYEQYF. In DNA, the CDR3 is TGTGCCAGTAGTATAGAGCAGGGGATTTCCTACGAGCAGTACTTC.